This T cell receptor (beta chain) emerged from a study of T-cell memory formation after mild COVID-19 (dated by TCRdb to the early 2020s). Some background on the complete study: TCR sequence clusters from the two donors were largely donor specific. Two young, previously healthy adult volunteers, one female and one male, were included in the cohort. In a couple of donors, T-cell clones that expanded and contracted after mild COVID-19 were followed by sequencing TCRalpha and TCRbeta repertoires longitudinally. Study-wide findings and limitations: The second-wave clones that peaked on day 37 were not confirmed to be SARS-CoV-2 specific. Some responding clones were detected in pre-infection memory, which suggested that pre-existing cross-reactive memory T cells had joined the SARS-CoV-2 response. The study covered only two mild cases, and larger cohorts including severe cases with pre-infection samples were considered necessary. Contracting CD4+ clones were found mainly in CM and EM memory subsets, while CD8+ clones were enriched in EMRA. Balanced CD4/CD8 phenotypes were observed for clones contracting from day 15 to 85, whereas a bias towards CD4+ was observed for a second wave of clones expanding from day 15 to 37.

Worth noting for this clonotype: Its antigen target is currently unknown. The sample holds no much larger clone one base away, and base qualities are not on file.

Trimming removed 4 bases from V and 5 bases from J, leaving 18 bases between the germline ends. The CDR3 runs 15 residues from the cysteine to the phenylalanine. CDR3 DNA is the only sequence kept; it has 45 bases, read in frame from the first base. The CDR1 and CDR2 encoded by the germline V gene are LGHNA and YNFKEQ. Ficoll-Paque density gradient centrifugation was used to isolate PBMCs. Instrument used: Illumina NovaSeq 6000. cDNA libraries for TCRalpha and TCRbeta were prepared by 5'RACE using constant-segment primers, with sample barcodes and unique molecular identifiers added. RNA was extracted from every sample with Trizol reagent. The libraries were amplified in two PCR steps, and the second step added a second sample barcode and Illumina TruSeq adapters. Sequencing of libraries was performed on an Illumina NovaSeq with 2 x 150 bp paired-end reads. The authors processed their data as follows. Demultiplexing of reads and collapsing into UMI-guided consensus sequences were performed with migec v1.2.7. With mixcr v2.1.11, UMI consensuses were aligned to TRA and TRB V and J templates and assembled into clonotypes. A clonotype was counted as expanded or contracted only if both edgeR and NoisET called the change significant, with noise models trained on biological replicates. For edgeR calls, the cutoffs were a false discovery rate-adjusted p below 0.01 and a log2 fold-change threshold of 1. As an exploratory analysis of dynamics, PCA with hierarchical clustering was applied to max-normalized trajectories of the 1000 most abundant clonotypes. The CD4 or CD8 phenotype of responding clones was assigned using the separately sequenced CD4+ and CD8+ repertoires. TCRdb reprocessing: public reads trimmed at Q25 with fastp, clones called with MiXCR, in-frame beta chains kept. When rows share a CDR3 protein, they turn into one entry using the most common DNA and genes. These V and J calls are TCRdb output, not the study's own analysis. The sample table lists about 470,000 distinct CDR3 sequences, 25% of them with a count of one. The ten largest clonotypes hold 9.5% to 15% of the sample.

Sequencing was done on a sample of PBMCs or a T cell subset sorted from them (not recorded which). Recombination joined TRBV4-2 with TRBJ2-7; the D gene cannot be resolved beyond TRBD1 or TRBD2, each matching 6 bases. This TCR was sampled from an adult woman who had mild COVID-19 (a few samples of this study predate the infection). The sample titles of this study are shuffled in the database, so cell type and time point are left out; the donor was told from shared clones. The CDR3 reads CASSPTGAGSDEQYF. The bases read TGTGCCAGCAGCCCTACGGGGGCCGGGTCGGACGAGCAGTACTTC.